This is a list of T cell receptor beta chains from one sample in a study of T cells after yellow fever vaccination. TCRdb re-called the 5' RACE reads with MiXCR, one entry per CDR3 protein. The repertoire holds 200,000 to 250,000 distinct CDR3 sequences, with 3.2% as singletons. Here the sequenced sample was CD4+ T cells sorted from PBMCs, taken 10 days after the yellow fever booster vaccination. Receptor source: a man younger than 30 who received the YFV17D yellow fever vaccine. The CDR3 runs from the conserved cysteine through the conserved F or W. The order of the fields is V gene, CDR3 protein.

v_gene: TRBV11-2
CDR3aa: CASSLEVARQYF

v_gene: TRBV23-1
CDR3aa: CASSQRDRVYIGELFF

v_gene: TRBV9
CDR3aa: CASSTTPGIRETQYF

v_gene: TRBV12-3/TRBV12-4
CDR3aa: CASSFGTEETQYF

v_gene: TRBV7-2
CDR3aa: CASSAGWADTQYF

v_gene: TRBV4-3
CDR3aa: CASSQSPMAGQFF

v_gene: TRBV4-2
CDR3aa: CASSQGTGNYGYTF

v_gene: TRBV5-1
CDR3aa: CASSRRLTSGGSTDTQYF

v_gene: TRBV11-2
CDR3aa: CASSFVTGLSRYAATVYEQYF

v_gene: TRBV10-3
CDR3aa: CAISESIWEGSYNEQFF

v_gene: TRBV10-1
CDR3aa: CASGGKSSGNTIYF

v_gene: TRBV4-2
CDR3aa: CASSQEGPTDTQYF

v_gene: TRBV7-8
CDR3aa: CASSSGVLSGNTIYF

v_gene: TRBV4-3
CDR3aa: CASSQVGVSTDTQYF

v_gene: TRBV6-2/TRBV6-3
CDR3aa: CASSYGMPLHF

v_gene: TRBV3-1
CDR3aa: CASSQTRKTAFF

v_gene: TRBV12-3/TRBV12-4
CDR3aa: CASTPSGDEKLFF

v_gene: TRBV7-6
CDR3aa: CASSLAVLAYNEQFF

v_gene: TRBV3-1
CDR3aa: CASTGLAGRETQYF

v_gene: TRBV27
CDR3aa: CASSFDGRTGTEAFF

v_gene: TRBV7-9
CDR3aa: CASSSPGLAASEETQYF

v_gene: TRBV7-9
CDR3aa: CASSFASLTEAFF

v_gene: TRBV20-1
CDR3aa: CSARSPGQENSPLHF

v_gene: TRBV5-1
CDR3aa: CASSLVTDTEAFF

v_gene: TRBV7-2
CDR3aa: CASSLTAGETQYF

v_gene: TRBV20-1
CDR3aa: CSARDPGRATGELFF

v_gene: TRBV5-1
CDR3aa: CASSFGPNTEAFF

v_gene: TRBV5-6
CDR3aa: CASSSLIAGSGTDTQYF